The 2 T cell receptor beta chains below come from one sample, sequenced in a study of shared T cell receptors in the human thymus (dated by TCRdb to about 2021). Libraries were made using the immunoSEQ multiplex PCR assay. The immuneACCESS repertoire file appears here via TCRdb, limited to in-frame rearrangements. These files lack a portion of the clones; in checked studies, under half of the deficit traces to unresolved V genes, and the cause of the others is not known. Here the sample has 63,000 or so clones; roughly 96% occur a single time. The ten largest account for 0.03% to 0.04% of the sample. Sequenced sample: thymocytes. The origin of the receptors is a human donor.

The gene calls are TRBV27 and TRBJ1-4; the match to TRBD1 covers 9 bases. There are 23 residues in the CDR3. V trimming: 5 bases; J trimming: 0 bases; junction bases outside the gene matches: 25. Per the germline V gene, CDR1 is MNHEY and CDR2 is SMNVEV (reference sequence). The CDR3 DNA sequence: TGTGCCAGCAGTGCTCTGGTGGGACAGGGAGGAAGGAAATATTTGACAACTAATGAAAAACTGTTTTTT. Amino acid sequence: CASSALVGQGGRKYLTTNEKLFF.

The chain combines TRBV9 with TRBJ1-1; a weak D match, TRBD1 (5 bases). This CDR3 is 14 amino acids long. Per germline, CDR1 SGDLS and CDR2 YYNGEE. Trimming stripped 4 bases from V and 4 bases from J, with 14 bases between. The CDR3 DNA follows: TGTGCCAGCAGCCCAGCACGGGGGAGCACTGAAGCTTTCTTT. Residues: CASSPARGSTEAFF.